This T cell receptor (beta chain) was found in a study of cytomegalovirus exposure and HLA in healthy donors. PCR was performed using 60 Vbeta and 13 Jbeta primers. Using immunoSEQ multiplex PCR, the repertoire was profiled, and TCRdb retains in-frame clones only, with some absent. The repertoire holds some 150,000 clones, around three quarters seen once, with about 6.7% in the top ten. CDR1 is SGHTA, CDR2 FQGNSA, per germline. The CDR3 length is 15 residues. Sequences were obtained from PBMCs. The chain is built from TRBV7-2 and TRBJ2-5, with 7 bases lining up with TRBD1. The DNA matches TRBJ2-7 better at its end, which makes the J call doubtful. This clonotype was obtained from a woman aged 40 to 49 in good health and CMV-seropositive. The CDR3 DNA follows: TGTGCCAGCAGCTTAAGAGGGGACAGTTCCTACGAGCAGTACTTC. It yields the protein CASSLRGDSSYEQYF.